This entry lists 9 T cell receptor beta chains sequenced from one sample in a study of T cells in localized non-small cell lung cancer (dated by TCRdb to 2019 to 2021). Receptor amplification or capture employed the immunoSEQ multiplex PCR assay. The table was pulled from immuneACCESS by TCRdb, which kept in-frame rearrangements only. Such tables lose some clones; where checked, under half of the loss comes from unresolved V genes, and the rest has no known cause. The table for this sample lists tens of thousands of clones; approximately 90% of them were counted only once. The ten largest clonotypes hold 18% of the sample. The sequenced sample was peripheral blood, obtained before any cancer treatment. The receptors here all came from a male donor at least 60 years old with stage III squamous cell lung carcinoma.

The V gene is TRBV25-1, the J gene TRBJ2-3; possibly TRBD2 for D (5 bases). Trimming left V 4 bases short and J 6 bases short, with 11 bases between. This CDR3 region has 13 residues. CDR1 and CDR2 (germline): MGHDK, SYGVNS. The CDR3: CASSADFSDTQYF. The CDR3 coding sequence is TGTGCCAGCAGTGCGGACTTCTCGGATACGCAGTATTTT.

The CDR3 DNA reads TGTGCCAGCAGCAGAACAGGGGGCCCTGGAAACACCATATATTTT. Translating it yields CASSRTGGPGNTIYF. V usage is TRBV7-9 and J usage is TRBJ1-3; 9 bases agree with TRBD1. V shed 5 bases and J 2 bases; nucleotides not matched to a gene: 4. The CDR3 has 15 amino acids. Germline CDR1 and CDR2: SEHNR and FQNEAQ (reference sequence).

The chain links TRBV6-5 to TRBJ2-7; tentative D call: TRBD1 (5 bases). With 5 bases removed from V and 2 bases from J, the gap between germline ends came to 16 bases. Germline assignment: CDR1 MNHEY and CDR2 SVGAGI. There are 15 residues in the CDR3. The CDR3 is CASSAQAALTYEQYF. The CDR3 DNA sequence: TGTGCCAGCAGTGCACAGGCGGCCTTGACCTACGAGCAGTACTTC.

This clone turned up a few times. The CDR3 DNA follows: TGTGCCAGCACCGAAAGTCCTGCACAAGGAATCTATGGCTACACCTTC. Its protein is CASTESPAQGIYGYTF. The genes are TRBV9 and TRBJ1-2; no clear D. V was trimmed by 6 bases and J by 4 bases, leaving 22 bases between them. Germline V gene sequence: CDR1 SGDLS, CDR2 YYNGEE. This CDR3 has 16 residues.

V is TRBV6-5 and J is TRBJ2-5; perhaps TRBD2 as D (6 bases). The CDR3 is made up of 15 amino acids. Trimming stripped 0 bases from V and 2 bases from J, with 10 bases between. The germline V gene has CDR1 MNHEY and CDR2 SVGAGI. The CDR3 region is CASSYSGGTQETQYF. CDR3 DNA sequence: TGTGCCAGCAGTTACTCTGGGGGGACGCAAGAGACCCAGTACTTC.

This clone was counted once. V usage is TRBV21-1 and J usage is TRBJ2-5; TRBD1 reflects the table's D call only, with no check against the DNA. TRBV21-1 is classified as a pseudogene. The CDR3 runs to 18 residues. DNA for the CDR3: TGTGCCAGCAGCGAGGTTAGTATGACAGGGGTTTTTTCGGAGACCCAGTACTTC. Protein: CASSEVSMTGVFSETQYF.

This sequence joins TRBV5-1 and TRBJ2-3; TRBD1 matches 9 bases. In germline, CDR1 is SGHRS, CDR2 YFSETQ. This CDR3 spans 15 amino acids. Unmatched junction bases numbered 6, after V lost 4 bases and J lost 3 bases. CDR3 in DNA: TGCGCCAGCAGCCCCGGACAGGGGAGTACAGATACGCAGTATTTT. Translated, it gives CASSPGQGSTDTQYF.

The chain recombines TRBV18 with TRBJ2-5; D remains unclear. The assigned J gene may be wrong: the sequence end matches TRBJ2-7 better. The CDR3 spans 12 residues. The germline CDR1 and CDR2 sequences are KGHSH and LQKENI. In nucleotides, the CDR3 is TGTGCCAGCTCACCACAGGTCTACGAGCAGTACTTC. This gives the protein CASSPQVYEQYF.

V is TRBV5-4 and J is TRBJ2-7, with D perhaps TRBD1 (5 bases). The CDR3 is 13 residues long. Trimming took 4 bases from V and 5 from J, leaving 13 bases between them. CDR1 is SGHNT and CDR2 is YYREEE in the germline V gene (reference sequence). CDR3 sequence: CASSRGLFDEQYF. In nucleotides, the CDR3 is TGTGCCAGCAGCAGGGGCCTTTTTGACGAGCAGTACTTC.